A single sample is the source of the 11 T cell receptor beta chains below, sequenced in a study of CD8 T cells in Susac syndrome (dated by TCRdb to the late 2010s). The library came from the immunoSEQ multiplex PCR assay. RNA was extracted with the RNeasy kit and about 0.5 to 1 ug was reverse transcribed using random hexamers. The public reads were run again by TCRdb, first through fastp at Q25 and then through MiXCR, and only productive beta chains were kept. One record per CDR3 amino acid sequence lists the most common genes and DNA. For this sample there are 120,000 to 150,000 distinct CDR3 sequences; approximately 94% appear just once. The ten biggest clones cover approximately 0.08% of the sample. The sample taken for sequencing was CD4+ T cells from PBMCs. The receptors were gathered from a human donor in good health.

The chain has TRBV5-1 and TRBJ2-3; the D is unclear. The CDR3 covers 13 residues. Trimming shortened V by 4 bases and J by 3 bases, and 9 bases separated the two germline ends. Germline V CDR1 and CDR2: SGHRS, YFSETQ. The DNA for the CDR3 is TGCGCCAGCAGCACCTTTCAGACAGATACGCAGTATTTT. This gives the protein CASSTFQTDTQYF.

The genes are TRBV4-2 and TRBJ2-7; 15 bases match TRBD2. Unmatched junction bases numbered 7, after V lost 1 base and J lost 0 bases. This CDR3 has 19 residues. From germline, CDR1 is LGHNA and CDR2 YNFKEQ. The CDR3 DNA sequence: TGTGCCAGCAGCCAAGGGACTAGCGGGAGGGCCATATACTCCTACGAGCAGTACTTC. Protein product: CASSQGTSGRAIYSYEQYF.

This clonotype has just one count. The chain links TRBV12-3 or TRBV12-4 to TRBJ2-1; possible D gene TRBD1, 6 bases. CDR3 size: 12 residues. V lost 5 bases, J lost 8 bases, and 10 bases lay in between. In DNA, the CDR3 is TGTGCCAGCAGTGAACAGGGTTATGAGCAGTTCTTC. Translation gives CASSEQGYEQFF.

This clonotype was recorded only once. This chain uses TRBV2 with TRBJ2-7; 7 positions agree with TRBD1. From germline, CDR1 is SNHLY and CDR2 FYNNEI. The CDR3 runs to 13 residues. V lost 6 bases and J lost 0; bases outside the gene matches: 2. In nucleotides, the CDR3 is TGTGCCAGCAGGACAGGGTACTCCTACGAGCAGTACTTC. It is translated as CASRTGYSYEQYF.

This rearrangement joins TRBV18 to TRBJ2-7; 8 bases agree with TRBD1. V shed 1 base and J 2 bases; nucleotides not matched to a gene: 4. Germline lookup yields CDR1 KGHSH and CDR2 LQKENI. This CDR3 comprises 15 residues. CDR3 protein: CASSPRTGGTYEQYF. The DNA for the CDR3 is TGTGCCAGCTCACCACGTACAGGGGGAACCTACGAGCAGTACTTC.

The CDR3 DNA reads TGTGCCAGCAACCTGGGACAGTCCAGGGGGGCTTTCTTT. Residues: CASNLGQSRGAFF. The chain is built from TRBV2 and TRBJ1-1, with 7 bases matching TRBD1. The germline gives CDR1 SNHLY, CDR2 FYNNEI. The J segment lost 11 bases and the V segment lost 7 bases, leaving 13 bases of the junction unmatched. The CDR3 contains 13 residues. The full variable domain, rest sourced from reference TRBV2 and TRBJ1-1, is EPEVTQTPSHQVTQMGQEVILRCVPISNHLYFYWYRQILGQKVEFLVSFYNNEISEKSEIFDDQFSVERPDGSNFTLKIRSTKLEDSAMYFCASNLGQSRGAFFGQGTRLTVV.

J is TRBJ2-1 and V is TRBV9; 12 bases map to TRBD2. The germline CDR1 and CDR2 sequences are SGDLS and YYNGEE. V was clipped by 4 bases and J by 7 bases; unmatched bases: 6. This CDR3 is built from 15 residues. The CDR3 DNA reads as TGTGCCAGCAGCCCCCCCCTAGCGGGAGGGAATGAGCAGTTCTTC. Encoded protein: CASSPPLAGGNEQFF.

In its sample, this clonotype was seen once. CDR3 sequence: CAWSVRQGPYGYTF. CDR3 in DNA: TGTGCCTGGAGTGTACGTCAGGGCCCCTATGGCTACACCTTC. The chain combines TRBV30 with TRBJ1-2; D possibly corresponds to TRBD1 (5 bases). Germline values: CDR1 GTSNPN, CDR2 SVGIG (reference sequence). The CDR3 spans 14 residues. Trimming removed 0 bases at V and 4 bases at J, with 12 bases between.

The V gene is TRBV27, the J gene TRBJ2-7, with 13 bases fitting TRBD2. V dropped 5 bases and J dropped 3; count of bases not matched to a gene: 7. The CDR3 extends over 16 amino acids. CDR1 MNHEY and CDR2 SMNVEV come from the germline V gene (reference sequence). This CDR3 is CASSPGTSGKFYEQYF. The CDR3 bases are TGTGCCAGCAGTCCGGGGACTAGCGGGAAATTCTACGAGCAGTACTTC.

CDR3 amino acids: CASSQEGPRTGQVLEQFF. The CDR3 DNA is TGCGCCAGCAGCCAAGAAGGGCCGAGGACAGGGCAAGTTCTTGAGCAGTTCTTC. This chain joins TRBV4-1 and TRBJ2-1; 8 bases map to TRBD1. This CDR3 contains 18 residues. From germline, CDR1 is MGHRA and CDR2 YSYEKL. V lost 0 bases and J lost 9; bases outside the gene matches: 16.

The chain couples TRBV7-9 to TRBJ2-6; D is perhaps TRBD1 or TRBD2 (6 bases each). This CDR3 comprises 16 residues. Deletions cut 1 base from V and 3 bases from J, with 10 bases between. Per the germline V gene, CDR1 is SEHNR and CDR2 is FQNEAQ (reference sequence). CDR3 sequence: CASSLVGGSGANVLTF. CDR3 sequence (DNA): TGTGCCAGCAGCTTAGTGGGGGGCAGTGGGGCCAACGTCCTGACTTTC. The full variable domain, its missing parts supplied by reference TRBV7-9 and TRBJ2-6, is DTGVSQNPRHKITKRGQNVTFRCDPISEHNRLYWYRQTLGQGPEFLTYFQNEAQLEKSRLLSDRFSAERPKGSFSTLEIQRTEQGDSAMYLCASSLVGGSGANVLTFGAGSRLTVL.